A selection of T cell receptor beta chains follows, all from one sample in a study of response to subunit inactivated influenza vaccine. Via MiXCR, TCRdb re-called the RT-PCR reads, giving one row per CDR3 protein. The data hold 750,000 to 850,000 distinct CDR3 sequences, with about 18% observed a single time. Sequencing was performed on PBMCs from blood, taken 4 to 6 days after vaccination. The receptors here all came from a man over 45 who received an inactivated influenza vaccine. CDR3s include the opening cysteine and the closing phenylalanine or tryptophan. D genes are given only for firm matches. Size is omitted from some rows. Given values are once, few, many or a class for expanded clones.

TRBV11-2	NA	few	TRBJ2-2	CASSLERATWNTGELFF	TGTGCCAGCAGCTTAGAAAGGGCTACCTGGAACACCGGGGAGCTGTTTTTT
TRBV28	NA	NA	TRBJ2-2	CASRSGTGELFF	TGTGCCAGCAGAAGCGGAACCGGGGAGCTGTTTTTT
TRBV20-1	TRBD2	many	TRBJ2-1	CSARDGRLAGNEQFF	TGCAGTGCTAGAGATGGTAGACTAGCGGGGAATGAGCAGTTCTTC
TRBV14	TRBD1	NA	TRBJ2-7	CASSPPGTGALKQYF	TGTGCCAGCAGCCCACCCGGGACAGGGGCCTTGAAGCAGTACTTC
TRBV5-1	NA	NA	TRBJ2-3	CASSLGRAVTDTQYF	TGCGCCAGCAGCTTGGGTAGGGCTGTCACAGATACGCAGTATTTT
TRBV20-1	TRBD2	NA	TRBJ2-3	CSARTSGRPRDTQYF	TGCAGTGCTAGAACTAGCGGGAGACCAAGAGATACGCAGTATTTT
TRBV3-1	TRBD2	NA	TRBJ2-7	CASSQEGLAGSYEQYF	TGTGCCAGCAGCCAAGAGGGACTAGCGGGGTCCTACGAGCAGTACTTC
TRBV5-1	TRBD2	NA	TRBJ2-1	CASSLVKREYYNEQFF	TGCGCCAGCAGCTTGGTGAAGCGGGAGTATTACAATGAGCAGTTCTTC
TRBV4-1	TRBD1	NA	TRBJ1-2	CASSHSGQPDYGYTF	TGCGCCAGCAGCCACTCGGGACAGCCGGACTATGGCTACACCTTC
TRBV7-9	NA	many	TRBJ2-1	CASSLVTSSYNEQFF	TGTGCCAGCAGCTTAGTGACTAGCTCCTACAATGAGCAGTTCTTC
TRBV18	TRBD2	NA	TRBJ2-7	CASSLTSGRPSYEQYF	TGTGCCAGCTCACTCACTAGCGGGAGGCCCTCCTACGAGCAGTACTTC
TRBV24-1	NA	few	TRBJ1-1	CATSDGSEHMNTEAFF	TGTGCCACCAGTGATGGTTCCGAACATATGAACACTGAAGCTTTCTTT
TRBV28	NA	few	TRBJ1-4	CASRPTGGTEKLFF	TGTGCCAGCAGGCCGACAGGAGGCACTGAAAAACTGTTTTTT
TRBV10-3	NA	NA	TRBJ1-2	CAISEGGGTSNYGYTF	TGTGCCATCAGTGAGGGAGGAGGGACCTCTAACTATGGCTACACCTTC
TRBV24-1	TRBD2	few	TRBJ2-7	CATSSEAGVVYEQYF	TGTGCCACCTCCTCGGAAGCGGGAGTTGTCTACGAGCAGTACTTC
TRBV2	NA	many	TRBJ2-1	CASSPFEIATYNEQFF	TGTGCCAGCAGTCCTTTTGAGATAGCGACCTACAATGAGCAGTTCTTC
TRBV7-8	NA	many	TRBJ2-7	CASSLTGSSEQYF	TGTGCCAGCAGCTTAACAGGGTCGAGCGAGCAGTACTTC
TRBV12-3/TRBV12-4	TRBD1	NA	TRBJ2-7	CASRARGPSSYEQYF	TGTGCCAGCAGAGCAAGGGGGCCAAGCTCCTACGAGCAGTACTTC
TRBV29-1	NA	few	TRBJ2-7	CSVEGAYEQYF	TGCAGCGTTGAAGGGGCCTACGAGCAGTACTTC
TRBV24-1	NA	NA	TRBJ2-5	CATSAHNQETQYF	TGTGCCACCAGTGCGCACAACCAAGAGACCCAGTACTTC
TRBV20-1	NA	many	TRBJ2-2	CSARDGSLDTGELFF	TGCAGTGCTAGAGATGGATCGTTAGACACCGGGGAGCTGTTTTTT
TRBV5-1	TRBD2	few	TRBJ2-1	CASGTTPGYNEQFF	TGCGCCAGCGGGACTACCCCCGGGTACAATGAGCAGTTCTTC
TRBV20-1	NA	NA	TRBJ2-3	CSAGLAHTDTQYF	TGCAGTGCTGGCCTGGCCCACACGGATACGCAGTATTTT
TRBV5-1	NA	few	TRBJ2-1	CASSLEAAGSYNEQFF	TGCGCCAGCAGCTTGGAGGCTGCTGGCTCCTACAATGAGCAGTTCTTC
TRBV10-2	TRBD2	NA	TRBJ2-5	CASGGETETQYF	TGCGCCAGCGGGGGGGAGACGGAGACCCAGTACTTC
TRBV25-1	NA	many	TRBJ1-4	CASRTSGNEKLFF	TGTGCCAGCCGAACATCCGGGAATGAAAAACTGTTTTTT
TRBV7-2	NA	few	TRBJ2-7	CASSLVAGTYEQYF	TGTGCCAGCAGCTTAGTGGCGGGAACCTACGAGCAGTACTTC
TRBV6-1	TRBD2	once	TRBJ2-2	CASRVILTSGGANTGELFF	TGTGCCAGCAGAGTTATCTTGACTAGCGGGGGGGCCAACACCGGGGAGCTGTTTTTT
TRBV9	TRBD2	NA	TRBJ2-1	CASSESGSVGSYNEQFF	TGTGCCAGCAGCGAGAGCGGGAGCGTCGGCTCCTACAATGAGCAGTTCTTC
TRBV4-1	TRBD1	NA	TRBJ2-3	CASSQDRGTGGRYTQYF	TGCGCCAGCAGCCAAGATCGGGGGACAGGGGGCCGGTATACGCAGTATTTT
TRBV10-3	TRBD1	few	TRBJ2-1	CAISRHLGGQGYNEQFF	TGTGCCATCAGTCGACACCTTGGGGGACAGGGCTACAATGAGCAGTTCTTC
TRBV12-3/TRBV12-4	NA	few	TRBJ1-2	CASSLKGLGNYGYTF	TGTGCCAGCAGTTTAAAGGGTTTAGGTAACTATGGCTACACCTTC